This TCR beta chain comes out of a study of T-cell reconstitution after alpha-beta-depleted transplantation in children. Study observations and caveats: As was reported, about two months after transplant, alpha-beta T cells came from several hundred expanded graft clones. T-cell counts and diversity were attributed mostly to newly produced T cells one year after transplant.

Unique molecular identifiers were used in preparing the TCRbeta library. TCRdb used MiXCR to reprocess the PCR reads, holding one entry per CDR3 protein. The sample holds 610,000 or so distinct CDR3 sequences, over 20% seen once. There are 16 residues in the CDR3. Germline CDR1 reads SGHRS; CDR2 reads YFSETQ. Trimming took 2 bases from V and 7 from J; bases not matched to a gene: 5. Concerning this clonotype itself: The antigen remains undetermined.

The V gene is TRBV5-1, the J gene TRBJ2-1, with 14 bases identical to TRBD2. The sequence came from a boy under two years old with Wiskott-Aldrich syndrome, due to receive a stem cell transplant. The specimen was PBMCs, collected before TCRalphabeta/CD19-depleted stem cell transplant. In DNA form, the CDR3 reads TGCGCCAGCAGCTTTCTAGGGACTAGCGGGAGAAATGAGCAGTTCTTC. Protein sequence: CASSFLGTSGRNEQFF.